These 25 T cell receptor beta chains were all obtained from the same sample, sequenced in a study of blood T cell repertoires in COVID-19. Clones were sequenced by immunoSEQ multiplex PCR, and TCRdb holds only the in-frame ones, with some missing. The table shows roughly 160,000 clones, with 84% occurring only once. Material: peripheral blood. These receptors came from an elderly woman with COVID-19, enrolled during active disease.

The chain has TRBV25-1 and TRBJ2-2; 7 nucleotides align to TRBD1. CDR1 MGHDK and CDR2 SYGVNS come from the germline V gene. This CDR3 has 14 amino acids. V shed 3 bases, J shed 4 bases, and the junction held 2 bases outside the gene matches. CDR3 DNA: TGTGCCAGCAGTGACGCAGGGGGCACCGGGGAGCTGTTTTTT. It translates to CASSDAGGTGELFF.

The V and J genes are TRBV19 and TRBJ1-4; TRBD1 matches at 8 bases. The V gene end was trimmed by 3 bases and the J gene end by 7 bases; junction bases not matched to a gene: 10. There are 16 residues in the CDR3. The V gene's germline CDR1 is LNHDA and CDR2 SQIVND (reference sequence). Here the CDR3 reads CASSMGTGGLIEKLFF. CDR3 in DNA: TGTGCCAGTAGTATGGGGACAGGTGGGCTTATTGAAAAACTGTTTTTT.

The rearrangement links TRBV19 to TRBJ1-1; tentatively, D is TRBD1 (5 bases). Germline CDR1 and CDR2: LNHDA and SQIVND (reference sequence). This CDR3 spans 16 amino acids. V was shortened by 2 bases and J by 4 bases, with 17 bases between the two germline ends. The CDR3 reads CASSIWTSLRSTEAFF. CDR3 DNA: TGTGCCAGTAGTATATGGACATCCCTTAGGAGCACTGAAGCTTTCTTT.

This clone was recorded once. The rearrangement uses TRBV6-2 or TRBV6-3 and TRBJ1-5; 8 bases align to TRBD1. The CDR3 extends over 15 amino acids. With 5 bases clipped from V and 2 bases from J, the junction kept 5 bases outside the gene matches. Germline CDR1 and CDR2: MNHEY and SVGEGT. The CDR3 reads CASSRRGQGNQPQHF. CDR3 nucleotide sequence: TGTGCCAGCAGTCGCCGGGGACAGGGCAATCAGCCCCAGCATTTT.

V and J are TRBV5-1 and TRBJ2-4; D is ambiguous. The CDR3 is made up of 13 amino acids. CDR1 and CDR2 from the germline V gene are SGHRS and YFSETQ. The germline V and J ends were trimmed by 1 base and 4 bases, with 6 bases remaining between them. CDR3 in amino acids: CASSLSQKNIQYF. CDR3 DNA sequence: TGCGCCAGCAGCTTGAGTCAGAAAAACATTCAGTACTTC.

In its sample, this clone was seen once. The chain combines TRBV6-2 or TRBV6-3 with TRBJ2-2; D is unresolved. The V end lost 2 bases, the J end lost 1 base, and 8 bases lay between the germline ends. Germline assignment: CDR1 MNHEY and CDR2 SVGEGT. The length of the CDR3 is 15 residues. CDR3 coding DNA: TGTGCCAGCAGTTACGTTGGCTGGAACACCGGGGAGCTGTTTTTT. It yields the protein CASSYVGWNTGELFF.

This clone was seen only once. This chain connects TRBV27 to TRBJ2-1; TRBD2 matches at 8 bases. Trimming took 4 bases from V and 7 from J; bases not matched to a gene: 9. The germline V gene has CDR1 MNHEY and CDR2 SMNVEV (reference sequence). This CDR3 comprises 15 residues. The CDR3 bases are TGTGCCAGCAGTTCGGGGGGGCAGGGGTGGAATGAGCAGTTCTTC. This sequence encodes CASSSGGQGWNEQFF.

V gene TRBV6-2 or TRBV6-3 combines with J gene TRBJ2-5; possible D gene TRBD1, 6 bases. Trimming removed 4 bases at V and 2 bases at J, with 11 bases between. The CDR3 sequence is 14 residues long. In germline, CDR1 is MNHEY, CDR2 SVGEGT. The CDR3 sequence: CASSSGTWQETQYF. DNA for the CDR3: TGTGCCAGCAGTTCCGGGACATGGCAAGAGACCCAGTACTTC.

This clone has just one count. The genes are TRBV15 and TRBJ1-2; no definite D call. The ends were cut back, 0 bases at V and 7 bases at J, with 9 bases in the middle. This CDR3 comprises 13 residues. CDR1 LNHNV and CDR2 YYDKDF come from the germline V gene (reference sequence). CDR3 amino acids: CATSRDIVSGYTF. The CDR3 nucleotides are TGTGCCACCAGCAGAGATATCGTCTCTGGCTACACCTTC.

The chain couples TRBV4-3 to TRBJ2-7, with D uncertain. The V gene lost 0 bases and the J gene lost 0 bases, with 3 bases spanning the gap. The CDR3 consists of 13 residues. CDR1 LGHNA and CDR2 YSLEER come from the germline V gene. CDR3 region: CASSQDSSYEQYF. CDR3 nucleotides: TGCGCCAGCAGCCAAGACAGCTCCTACGAGCAGTACTTC.

The V call is TRBV6-5, the J call TRBJ2-7; 9 bases line up with TRBD1. The CDR3 loop spans 15 amino acids. V lost 6 bases, J lost 2 bases, and 8 bases stayed unmatched. Germline loops: CDR1 MNHEY, CDR2 SVGAGI. The CDR3 nucleotides are TGTGCCAGCAGGAAGACAGGGACAGGGCCCTACGAGCAGTACTTC. Amino acids: CASRKTGTGPYEQYF.

This clone showed up just a few times. The chain joins TRBV5-1 to TRBJ1-5, with 8 positions matching TRBD1. The CDR3 is 15 amino acids. Germline lookup yields CDR1 SGHRS and CDR2 YFSETQ. The V segment lost 0 bases and the J segment 7 bases; nucleotides outside the gene matches: 6. The CDR3 here is CASSLGTGPGQPQHF. The CDR3 DNA follows: TGCGCCAGCAGCTTGGGGACAGGGCCAGGCCAGCCCCAGCATTTT. The whole variable domain, filled in from reference TRBV5-1 and TRBJ1-5, reads KAGVTQTPRYLIKTRGQQVTLSCSPISGHRSVSWYQQTPGQGLQFLFEYFSETQRNKGNFPGRFSGRQFSNSRSEMNVSTLELGDSALYLCASSLGTGPGQPQHFGDGTRLSIL.

The chain is built from TRBV6-5 and TRBJ2-2, with TRBD2 as a possible D gene (6 bases). Looked up from germline, CDR1 is MNHEY and CDR2 is SVGAGI. Between the trimmed V and J ends, which lost 7 bases and 6 bases, there was a span of 18 bases. CDR3 size: 15 residues. Here the CDR3 reads CASKQFRAGPGELFF. The CDR3, as DNA: TGTGCCAGCAAGCAATTTCGGGCGGGACCCGGGGAGCTGTTTTTT.

V is TRBV21-1 and J is TRBJ2-4; the table assigns TRBD2, which was not confirmed against the DNA. TRBV21-1 is listed as a pseudogene. The CDR3 spans 15 residues. This CDR3 is CASTMRPPAKNIQYF. The DNA for the CDR3 is TGTGCCAGCACCATGCGTCCGCCAGCCAAAAACATTCAGTACTTC.

The rearrangement uses TRBV9 and TRBJ2-1; D remains unclear. CDR1 and CDR2 (germline): SGDLS, YYNGEE. Trimming pared 0 bases from V and 7 bases from J, leaving 8 bases between. This CDR3 is 13 amino acids long. The CDR3 bases are TGTGCCAGCAGCGTAGCTTCAGTTAATGAGCAGTTCTTC. This encodes CASSVASVNEQFF.

This chain joins TRBV2 and TRBJ2-1; tentative D call: TRBD1 (6 bases). Germline V gene lookup returns CDR1 SNHLY and CDR2 FYNNEI. The CDR3 is 15 amino acids. Trimming took 6 bases from V and 0 from J, leaving 12 bases between them. The CDR3 sequence is CASRQGLSSYNEQFF. The CDR3 DNA sequence: TGTGCCAGCAGGCAGGGGTTAAGCTCCTACAATGAGCAGTTCTTC.

This sequence joins TRBV27 and TRBJ2-7; D is possibly TRBD2 (5 bases). Trimming removed 1 base from V and 0 bases from J, with 10 bases in between. CDR3 length: 15 amino acids. From germline, CDR1 is MNHEY and CDR2 SMNVEV (reference sequence). CDR3 DNA: TGTGCCAGCAGTTTATTAAGAGGGAGCTCCTACGAGCAGTACTTC. This gives the protein CASSLLRGSSYEQYF.

The V call is TRBV15, the J call TRBJ2-7, with TRBD1 matching over 8 bases. The CDR3 contains 15 residues. V was clipped by 0 bases and J by 6 bases; unmatched bases: 7. The germline CDR1 and CDR2 sequences are LNHNV and YYDKDF (reference sequence). The CDR3 nucleotides read TGTGCCACCAGCAGAGAGAGGTCAGGGGGCGGCGAGCAGTACTTC. This encodes CATSRERSGGGEQYF.

The CDR3 DNA reads as TGCGCCAGCGGTTTGACAGGGGCCAACACTGAAGCTTTCTTT. This translates into CASGLTGANTEAFF. This chain links TRBV5-1 with TRBJ1-1, with 8 positions matching TRBD1. The length of the CDR3 is 14 residues. Trimming at V came to 7 bases and at J to 2 bases, leaving 7 bases not matched to a gene. Germline V lookup: CDR1 SGHRS, CDR2 YFSETQ.

This chain links TRBV2 with TRBJ2-7, with TRBD1 matching 10 bases. The CDR3 loop spans 15 amino acids. Looked up from germline, CDR1 is SNHLY and CDR2 is FYNNEI. V trimming: 6 bases; J trimming: 1 base; junction bases outside the gene matches: 6. The CDR3 DNA reads as TGTGCCAGCAGAGAACGGGACAGGGGTTCCTACGAGCAGTACTTC. Protein sequence: CASRERDRGSYEQYF.

This clone was picked up one time. The J gene is TRBJ1-6, the V gene TRBV3-1 (or the pseudogene TRBV3-2); D is ambiguous. In germline, CDR1 is LGHDT, CDR2 YNNKEL (reference sequence). Trimming shortened V by 1 base and J by 8 bases, and 6 bases separated the two germline ends. The CDR3 totals 13 residues. The CDR3 DNA reads as TGTGCCAGCAGCCAAGCCCGGGATTCACCCCTCCACTTT. Residues: CASSQARDSPLHF.

The chain links TRBV5-1 to TRBJ2-1; D may be TRBD1 (5 bases). This CDR3 has 14 amino acids. The V and J ends lost 2 bases and 2 bases respectively, with 8 bases between them. CDR1 and CDR2 from the germline V gene are SGHRS and YFSETQ. The CDR3, as DNA: TGCGCCAGCAGCTTTCGACAGACCTACAATGAGCAGTTCTTC. It codes for CASSFRQTYNEQFF.

This chain joins TRBV28 and TRBJ2-7; the match to TRBD2 covers 12 bases. This CDR3 is 19 amino acids long. The V gene's germline CDR1 is MDHEN and CDR2 SYDVKM. Trimming cost V 7 bases and J 1 base; bases outside gene matches: 17. The CDR3, as DNA: TGTGCCAGCACCAGCATCCTCCTAGCGGGGGGGCGGACGTCCTACGAGCAGTACTTC. This encodes CASTSILLAGGRTSYEQYF.

The V call is TRBV19, the J call TRBJ2-7, with TRBD2 matching 7 bases. Germline assignment: CDR1 LNHDA and CDR2 SQIVND (reference sequence). V lost 1 base to trimming and J lost 2 bases; unmatched junction nucleotides: 5. The CDR3 spans 15 residues. DNA of the CDR3: TGTGCCAGTAGTATAGTAGGCGGGAGTACCTACGAGCAGTACTTC. It translates to CASSIVGGSTYEQYF.

On this clone: The sample carries other DNA sequences with the same CDR3. This chain connects TRBV18 to TRBJ2-3, with 12 positions matching TRBD2. V shed 6 bases, J shed 5 bases, and the junction held 9 bases outside the gene matches. This CDR3 is built from 16 residues. Germline CDR1 and CDR2: KGHSH and LQKENI. The CDR3 region is CASSPLAGGPGDTQYF. The DNA for the CDR3 is TGTGCCAGCTCTCCTCTAGCGGGAGGGCCTGGAGATACGCAGTATTTT.